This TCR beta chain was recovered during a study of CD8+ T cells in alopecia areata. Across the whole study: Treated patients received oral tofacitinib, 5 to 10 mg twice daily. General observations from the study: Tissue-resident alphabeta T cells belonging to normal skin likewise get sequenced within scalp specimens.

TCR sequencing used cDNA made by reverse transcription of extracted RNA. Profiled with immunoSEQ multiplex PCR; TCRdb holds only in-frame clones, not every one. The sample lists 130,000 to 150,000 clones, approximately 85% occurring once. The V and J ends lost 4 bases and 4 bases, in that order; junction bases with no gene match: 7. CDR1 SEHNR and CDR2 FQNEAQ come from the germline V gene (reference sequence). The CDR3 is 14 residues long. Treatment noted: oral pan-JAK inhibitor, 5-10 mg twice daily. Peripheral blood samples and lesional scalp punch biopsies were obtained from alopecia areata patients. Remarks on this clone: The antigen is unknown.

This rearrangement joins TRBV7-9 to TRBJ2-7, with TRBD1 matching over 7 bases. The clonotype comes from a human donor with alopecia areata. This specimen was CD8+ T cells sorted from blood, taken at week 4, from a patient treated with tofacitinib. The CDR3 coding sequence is TGTGCCAGCAGCTCTCGACCACAGGGGTACGAGCAGTACTTC. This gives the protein CASSSRPQGYEQYF.